The 10 T cell receptor beta chains below all came from one sample that was sequenced in a study of T cell responses to AZD1222 COVID-19 vaccine. The assay was immunoSEQ multiplex PCR, and TCRdb's table has in-frame clones only and misses some. The sample includes about 140,000 clones, 92% of them seen just once. Source: peripheral blood, taken 28 days after the second AZD1222 dose. The receptor set was obtained from an adult who received the AZD1222 COVID-19 vaccine.

This clone was counted a few times. The chain carries TRBV5-5 and TRBJ2-6; D unresolved. Germline V gives CDR1 SGHKS, CDR2 YYEKEE (reference sequence). The CDR3 has 15 residues. Trimming stripped 2 bases from V and 0 bases from J, with 6 bases between. CDR3 DNA: TGTGCCAGCAGCTTCATTTACTCTGGGGCCAACGTCCTGACTTTC. Translated: CASSFIYSGANVLTF.

The rearrangement links TRBV5-4 to TRBJ2-1; unclear D gene. Trimming shortened V by 2 bases and J by 0 bases, and 3 bases separated the two germline ends. Germline V gene data show CDR1 as SGHNT and CDR2 as YYREEE (reference sequence). The CDR3 spans 13 residues. CDR3 bases: TGTGCCAGCAGCTTAAGCTCCTACAATGAGCAGTTCTTC. This translates into CASSLSSYNEQFF.

The V gene is TRBV7-2, the J gene TRBJ1-5, with 7 positions matching TRBD1. The V segment lost 5 bases and the J segment 7 bases; nucleotides outside the gene matches: 11. This CDR3 region has 15 residues. CDR1 is SGHTA and CDR2 is FQGNSA in the germline V gene. In nucleotides, the CDR3 is TGTGCCAGCAGCCCCACGACAGGGCTAGGACAGCCCCAGCATTTT. Its protein product is CASSPTTGLGQPQHF.

This sequence joins TRBV18 and TRBJ2-5; D call uncertain. Germline assignment: CDR1 KGHSH and CDR2 LQKENI. V gave up 6 bases and J gave up 3 bases, with 5 bases separating them. The CDR3 has 11 amino acids. The CDR3 DNA sequence: TGTGCCAGCTCCCTAGAAGAGACCCAGTACTTC. Its protein is CASSLEETQYF.

The chain carries TRBV7-9 and TRBJ1-6; D ambiguous. The CDR3 is 14 residues long. CDR1 SEHNR and CDR2 FQNEAQ come from the germline V gene (reference sequence). Trimming shortened V by 4 bases and J by 6 bases, and 10 bases separated the two germline ends. DNA of the CDR3: TGTGCCAGCAGCTATAGTCTGGGTAATTCACCCCTCCACTTT. Amino acids: CASSYSLGNSPLHF. Together with reference TRBV7-9 and TRBJ1-6, the CDR3 gives the full variable domain: DTGVSQNPRHKITKRGQNVTFRCDPISEHNRLYWYRQTLGQGPEFLTYFQNEAQLEKSRLLSDRFSAERPKGSFSTLEIQRTEQGDSAMYLCASSYSLGNSPLHFGNGTRLTVT.

This clone has a handful of counts. The CDR3 sequence: CASCDVRGRTSNQPQHF. CDR3 DNA sequence: TGTGCCAGTTGTGATGTACGGGGGAGAACAAGCAATCAGCCCCAGCATTTT. V and J are TRBV19 and TRBJ1-5; D is perhaps TRBD1 (5 bases). The germline gives CDR1 LNHDA, CDR2 SQIVND (reference sequence). V gave up 8 bases and J gave up 1 base, with 21 bases separating them. The CDR3 length is 17 residues.

The chain carries TRBV2 and TRBJ2-2; D is unclear. Germline V lookup: CDR1 SNHLY, CDR2 FYNNEI. The CDR3 length is 13 residues. The V gene lost 2 bases and the J gene lost 3 bases, with 4 bases spanning the gap. In DNA, the CDR3 is TGTGCCAGCAGTGAACAGTACACCGGGGAGCTGTTTTTT. Amino acids: CASSEQYTGELFF.

The chain is built from TRBV28 and TRBJ2-5; 9 positions agree with TRBD1. Losses at the gene ends were 4 bases for V and 7 bases for J; bases not matched to a gene: 13. The CDR3 is 16 residues long. Germline V gene lookup returns CDR1 MDHEN and CDR2 SYDVKM. CDR3 in amino acids: CASSSTRQGERGTQYF. CDR3 nucleotides: TGTGCCAGCAGTTCGACGAGACAGGGGGAGAGGGGGACCCAGTACTTC.

The genes are TRBV20-1 and TRBJ1-1; D not certain. Trimming removed 1 base from V and 10 bases from J, with 10 bases in between. Germline CDR1 and CDR2: DFQATT and SNEGSKA (reference sequence). The CDR3 length is 11 residues. CDR3 coding DNA: TGCAGTGCTAGAGGGTTCGGTGGAGCTTTCTTT. It encodes CSARGFGGAFF.

The V gene is TRBV18, the J gene TRBJ1-1; 10 bases line up with TRBD1. The CDR3 contains 16 residues. CDR1 KGHSH and CDR2 LQKENI come from the germline V gene. J lost 4 bases, V lost 2 bases, and 7 bases had no gene match. This CDR3 reads CASSPETGGWGTEAFF. DNA of the CDR3: TGTGCCAGCTCACCAGAGACAGGGGGCTGGGGCACTGAAGCTTTCTTT. Based on the CDR3 plus reference TRBV18 and TRBJ1-1, the full variable domain is NAGVMQNPRHLVRRRGQEARLRCSPMKGHSHVYWYRQLPEEGLKFMVYLQKENIIDESGMPKERFSAEFPKEGPSILRIQQVVRGDSAAYFCASSPETGGWGTEAFFGQGTRLTVV.